The entry that follows covers one T cell receptor beta chain sequence. Which antigen it targets is not known. No quality values exist for individual bases; no much larger clone is one base distant. The time point label, read with the paper, signifies: around 26 weeks on oral tofacitinib. The sample's treatment or condition label, decoded: oral pan-JAK inhibitor, 5-10 mg twice daily. From alopecia areata patients, peripheral blood was collected along with lesional scalp punch biopsies. PBMCs were isolated by density centrifugation and stained for CD3, CD4 and CD8, after which CD4+ and CD8+ T cells were sorted on a FACSAria. This entry comes from a study of CD8+ T cells in alopecia areata (dated 2018 in TCRdb). About the study as a whole: Treated patients were enrolled in an open-label pilot trial of oral tofacitinib at 5 to 10 mg twice daily for moderate-to-severe alopecia areata. Patients on tofacitinib were biopsied at baseline and after 4 and 24 weeks of treatment, and several of the patients also had a later scalp biopsy. RNA was obtained with the PAXgene miRNA kit for fixed scalp, the miRNeasy kit for PBMCs, and the RNeasy kit for mouse skin. In both human patients and the C3H/HeJ mouse model, the study applied high-throughput TCRbeta sequencing to look at T cell clonal expansion in alopecia areata. In humans, TCRbeta sequencing was performed on scalp tissue and on sorted CD4+ and CD8+ peripheral blood T cells from healthy controls and from patients with patchy or totalis/universalis alopecia areata. Clonality in the scalp was compared among normal scalp (n=4), patchy alopecia areata scalp (n=8), and alopecia totalis/universalis scalp (n=8). Disease severity in treated patients was measured with the SALT score, which quantifies the percentage of affected scalp surface area. immunoSEQ multiplex PCR using 35 Vbeta forward primers and 13 Jbeta reverse primers was used to amplify TCRbeta CDR3 regions. Patients stayed on tofacitinib for 6 to 18 months and then had 6 months of follow-up off drug so that delayed response and recurrence could be assessed. What the authors observed across the whole study: Tofacitinib significantly decreased scalp clonality and the number of expanded CD8+ clones among the top 100 scalp clones. Resident alphabeta T cells in normal human skin are also sequenced, complicating scalp TCR repertoire analysis, unlike mouse skin dominated by gammadelta T cells. During tofacitinib treatment, many expanded lesional clones remained in scalp and blood, and this persistence may partly explain relapse after treatment is stopped. Shared TCR sequences between patients were less evident than in mice, which may be partly attributable to HLA diversity in the patient population. Because the treated cohort was small and had only one nonresponder, larger studies are needed to examine links between baseline CD8+ expansion and response. Compared with normal scalp, lesional scalp had higher clonality and more expanded CD8+ clones, particularly in alopecia totalis/universalis, a pattern that suggests antigenic drive.

Preparation of the library involved the immunoSEQ multiplex PCR assay. RNA was extracted from all samples and reverse transcribed into cDNA as template for TCR sequencing. First-strand cDNA was synthesized with SuperScript III using a 2:1 mix of oligo-dT and random hexamers. Amplification bias was assessed with a synthetic immune receptor repertoire, and residual bias was removed computationally. For the original study's pipeline: After raw reads were preprocessed to remove errors, the CDR3 was defined following IMGT conventions as running from the conserved cysteine to phenylalanine. Clonality was computed as 1 minus the Shannon entropy, with the entropy normalized by log2 of the number of productive unique TCRs. Whether scalp clones were CD4 or CD8 was inferred by matching scalp TCRbeta sequences against CD4 and CD8 repertoires sorted from blood. The source is immuneACCESS, and TCRdb retained only in-frame sequences with V and J called. Part of the clones is not carried over; for the studies checked, unresolved V genes explain less than half of this, and the remainder is unexplained. The DNA gave D and trimming, while V, J and clone size come from that table. The sample table records 270,000 or so clones; 58% of these occur just once. The ten largest make up roughly 1.8% of the sample.

Trimming costs V 2 bases and J 10 bases, and their ends lie 14 bases apart. CDR3 length: 12 amino acids, cysteine to phenylalanine. The entry retains the CDR3 DNA only, 36 bases that are in frame from base 1. CDR1 and CDR2, per the germline V gene, are SQVTM and ANQGSEA. The sample in question was CD4+ T cells sorted from blood, obtained at week 24, from a patient treated with tofacitinib. The source of this sequence is a human donor with alopecia areata. The chain joins TRBV29-1 to TRBJ1-1; TRBD1 is possibly the D segment (6 matching bases). The bases are TGCAGCGTTGAATTAGGGGGGACAAGAGCTTTCTTT. This is translated as CSVELGGTRAFF. The variable domain in full, with residues beyond the CDR3 obtained from the reference TRBV29-1 and TRBJ1-1 genes, is SAVISQKPSRDICQRGTSLTIQCQVDSQVTMMFWYRQQPGQSLTLIATANQGSEATYESGFVIDKFPISRPNLTFSTLTVSNMSPEDSSIYLCSVELGGTRAFFGQGTRLTVV.